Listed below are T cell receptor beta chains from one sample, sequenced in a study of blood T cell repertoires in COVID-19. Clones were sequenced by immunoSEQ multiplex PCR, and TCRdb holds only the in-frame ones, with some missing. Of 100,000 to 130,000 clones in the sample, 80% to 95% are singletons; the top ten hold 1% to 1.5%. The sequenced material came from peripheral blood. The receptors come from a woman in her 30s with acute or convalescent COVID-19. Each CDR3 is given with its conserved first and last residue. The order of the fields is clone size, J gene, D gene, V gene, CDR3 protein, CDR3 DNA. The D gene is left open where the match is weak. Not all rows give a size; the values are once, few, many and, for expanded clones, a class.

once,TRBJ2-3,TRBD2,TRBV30,CAWSWSRVTSGRAGSDTQYF,TGTGCCTGGAGTTGGTCCCGGGTGACTAGCGGGAGGGCTGGATCAGATACGCAGTATTTT
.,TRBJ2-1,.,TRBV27,CASSYGVSYNEQFF,TGTGCCAGCAGTTACGGGGTCTCCTACAATGAGCAGTTCTTC
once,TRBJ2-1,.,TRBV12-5,CASGQDLSSYNEQFF,TGTGCTAGTGGCCAGGACTTAAGCTCCTACAATGAGCAGTTCTTC
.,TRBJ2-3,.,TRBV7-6,CASSLEGAGVRPDTQYF,TGTGCCAGCAGCTTAGAAGGGGCTGGGGTCAGGCCAGATACGCAGTATTTT
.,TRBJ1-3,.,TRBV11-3,CASSFIDSSSGNTIYF,TGTGCCAGCAGCTTTATAGACAGTAGCTCTGGAAACACCATATATTTT
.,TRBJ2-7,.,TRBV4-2,CASSQIAYPSSEQYF,TGTGCCAGCAGCCAAATCGCCTATCCCTCATCCGAGCAGTACTTC
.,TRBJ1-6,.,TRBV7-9,CASSLEQGNSPLHF,TGTGCCAGCAGCTTAGAACAGGGTAATTCACCCCTCCACTTT
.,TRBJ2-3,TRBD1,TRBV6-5,CASSYLAGGASDTQYF,TGTGCCAGCAGTTACTTGGCAGGGGGCGCATCAGATACGCAGTATTTT
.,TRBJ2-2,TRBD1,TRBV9,CASSVPRQGADTGELFF,TGTGCCAGCAGCGTACCGAGACAGGGGGCCGACACCGGGGAGCTGTTTTTT
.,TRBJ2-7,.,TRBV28,CASSLLDEQYF,TGTGCCAGCAGTTTACTAGACGAGCAGTACTTC
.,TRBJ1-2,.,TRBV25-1,CASRGEAGGYTF,TGTGCCAGCAGGGGAGAGGCAGGTGGCTACACCTTC
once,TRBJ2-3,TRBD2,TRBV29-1,CSVDPGPGTSGRSTDTQYF,TGCAGCGTTGACCCCGGCCCTGGGACTAGCGGGAGAAGCACAGATACGCAGTATTTT
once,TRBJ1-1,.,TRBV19,CASSSSTEAFF,TGTGCCAGTAGTAGTAGCACTGAAGCTTTCTTT
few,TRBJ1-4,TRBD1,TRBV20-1,CSASRGRTNEKLFF,TGCAGTGCTAGTAGGGGGCGAACTAATGAAAAACTGTTTTTT
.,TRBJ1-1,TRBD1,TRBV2,CASKDRGFSGVTEAFF,TGTGCCAGCAAGGACAGGGGATTTTCCGGGGTCACTGAAGCTTTCTTT
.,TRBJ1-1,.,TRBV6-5,CASYAERYTTEAFF,TGTGCCAGCTATGCCGAGAGGTATACAACTGAAGCTTTCTTT
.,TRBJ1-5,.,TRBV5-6,CASSLGTEAQPQHF,TGTGCCAGCAGCTTGGGGACAGAGGCTCAGCCCCAGCATTTT
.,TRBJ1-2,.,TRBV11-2,CASSLEGSGYTF,TGTGCCAGCAGCTTAGAAGGGAGTGGCTACACCTTC
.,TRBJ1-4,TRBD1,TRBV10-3,CASRGGSEEKLFF,TGTGCCTCAAGAGGGGGCTCGGAAGAAAAACTGTTTTTT
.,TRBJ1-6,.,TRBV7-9,CASSRTTGLRNSPLHF,TGTGCCAGCAGCCGAACCACAGGTTTACGTAATTCACCCCTCCACTTT
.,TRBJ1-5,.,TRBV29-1,CSVSFVGGNQPQHF,TGCAGCGTGTCATTTGTAGGGGGCAATCAGCCCCAGCATTTT
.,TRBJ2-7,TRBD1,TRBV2,CASIPDRESYEQYF,TGTGCCAGCATCCCGGACAGGGAGTCCTACGAGCAGTACTTC